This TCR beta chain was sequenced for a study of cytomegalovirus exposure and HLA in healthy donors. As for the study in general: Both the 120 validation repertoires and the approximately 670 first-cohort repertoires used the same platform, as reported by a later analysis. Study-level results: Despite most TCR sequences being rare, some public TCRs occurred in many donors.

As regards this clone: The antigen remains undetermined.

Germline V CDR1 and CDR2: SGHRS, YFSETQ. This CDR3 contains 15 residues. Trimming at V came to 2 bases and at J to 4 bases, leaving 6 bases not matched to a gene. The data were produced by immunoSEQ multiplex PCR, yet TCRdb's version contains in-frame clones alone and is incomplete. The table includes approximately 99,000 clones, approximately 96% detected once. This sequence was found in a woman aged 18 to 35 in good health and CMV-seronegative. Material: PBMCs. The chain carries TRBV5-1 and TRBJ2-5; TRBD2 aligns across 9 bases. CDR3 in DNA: TGCGCCAGCAGCTTAGGCGGGGGGGCCACAGAGACCCAGTACTTC. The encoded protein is CASSLGGGATETQYF.